Listed below are T cell receptor beta chains from one sample, sequenced in a study of blood T cell repertoires in COVID-19. This table comes from immunoSEQ multiplex PCR, and its TCRdb copy is limited to in-frame clones, with some not included. The sample lists about 210,000 clones, about 91% occurring once. Sequences were obtained from PBMCs or T cells enriched from blood (not recorded which). These receptors all come from a young man with acute COVID-19. CDR3s include the opening cysteine and the closing phenylalanine or tryptophan. Fields, in order: clone size, D gene, J gene, V gene, CDR3 protein, CDR3 DNA. The D gene is left open where the match is weak. Clone size appears in some rows only: once, few, many, or a class for an expanded clone.

clone size: -; D gene: -; J gene: TRBJ1-4; V gene: TRBV7-9; CDR3 protein: CASSLVLEKLFF; CDR3 DNA: TGTGCCAGCAGCTTAGTTCTTGAAAAACTGTTTTTT
clone size: -; D gene: -; J gene: TRBJ1-4; V gene: TRBV5-1; CDR3 protein: CASSEDSYEKLFF; CDR3 DNA: TGCGCCAGCAGCGAAGACAGTTATGAAAAACTGTTTTTT
clone size: -; D gene: TRBD2; J gene: TRBJ2-2; V gene: TRBV3-1/TRBV3-2; CDR3 protein: CASSPLSGRAGELFF; CDR3 DNA: TGTGCCAGCAGCCCATTGAGCGGGAGGGCCGGGGAGCTGTTTTTT
clone size: -; D gene: -; J gene: TRBJ2-7; V gene: TRBV14; CDR3 protein: CASSLNRVAYEQYF; CDR3 DNA: TGTGCCAGCAGCCTGAACAGGGTCGCCTACGAGCAGTACTTC
clone size: -; D gene: TRBD2; J gene: TRBJ2-1; V gene: TRBV27; CDR3 protein: CASSRTSASSYNEQFF; CDR3 DNA: TGTGCCAGCAGCCGCACTAGCGCGAGCTCCTACAATGAGCAGTTCTTC
clone size: -; D gene: TRBD1; J gene: TRBJ1-5; V gene: TRBV4-1; CDR3 protein: CASNQGDRQHQPQHF; CDR3 DNA: TGCGCCAGCAACCAAGGGGACAGGCAGCATCAGCCCCAGCATTTT
clone size: -; D gene: -; J gene: TRBJ1-1; V gene: TRBV9; CDR3 protein: CASSVRDTSKEHTEAFF; CDR3 DNA: TGTGCCAGCAGCGTACGGGACACCTCTAAAGAGCACACTGAAGCTTTCTTT
clone size: -; D gene: -; J gene: TRBJ2-1; V gene: TRBV7-3; CDR3 protein: CASSFQPSSGKNEQFF; CDR3 DNA: TGTGCCAGCAGCTTTCAGCCCTCCTCCGGGAAGAATGAGCAGTTCTTC
clone size: -; D gene: -; J gene: TRBJ2-3; V gene: TRBV4-1; CDR3 protein: CASSQGDGRTDTQYF; CDR3 DNA: TGCGCCAGCAGCCAAGGGGACGGGAGAACAGATACGCAGTATTTT
clone size: -; D gene: TRBD1; J gene: TRBJ1-2; V gene: TRBV15; CDR3 protein: CATGTGDNYGYTF; CDR3 DNA: TGTGCCACCGGGACAGGGGATAACTATGGCTACACCTTC
clone size: -; D gene: -; J gene: TRBJ1-6; V gene: TRBV10-3; CDR3 protein: CAIRGNGRDAPLHF; CDR3 DNA: TGTGCCATCAGGGGAAATGGCAGGGATGCACCCCTCCACTTT
clone size: -; D gene: TRBD1; J gene: TRBJ1-4; V gene: TRBV5-1; CDR3 protein: CASSQQGATNEKLFF; CDR3 DNA: TGCGCCAGCAGCCAACAGGGGGCAACTAATGAAAAACTGTTTTTT
clone size: -; D gene: -; J gene: TRBJ2-1; V gene: TRBV7-9; CDR3 protein: CASSPTGTPYNEQFF; CDR3 DNA: TGTGCCAGCAGCCCAACCGGGACACCCTACAATGAGCAGTTCTTC
clone size: -; D gene: -; J gene: TRBJ2-1; V gene: TRBV18; CDR3 protein: CASSPGVYNEQFF; CDR3 DNA: TGTGCCAGCTCACCAGGAGTATACAATGAGCAGTTCTTC
clone size: -; D gene: -; J gene: TRBJ1-4; V gene: TRBV6-5; CDR3 protein: CASSYVERTNEKLFF; CDR3 DNA: TGTGCCAGCAGTTACGTGGAGCGAACTAATGAAAAACTGTTTTTT
clone size: -; D gene: -; J gene: TRBJ2-7; V gene: TRBV28; CDR3 protein: CASRVDRGAGEQYF; CDR3 DNA: TGTGCCAGCAGAGTCGACCGGGGGGCCGGCGAGCAGTACTTC
clone size: once; D gene: TRBD2; J gene: TRBJ2-3; V gene: TRBV30; CDR3 protein: CAWSGAGGADTQYF; CDR3 DNA: TGTGCCTGGAGTGGAGCGGGAGGGGCAGATACGCAGTATTTT
clone size: -; D gene: -; J gene: TRBJ2-2; V gene: TRBV4-3; CDR3 protein: CASSQARGSLNVGTGELFF; CDR3 DNA: TGCGCCAGCAGCCAAGCTCGCGGTAGCCTCAATGTTGGCACCGGGGAGCTGTTTTTT
clone size: -; D gene: -; J gene: TRBJ2-7; V gene: TRBV2; CDR3 protein: CASTRGMLSYEQYF; CDR3 DNA: TGTGCCAGCACTCGCGGGATGCTCTCCTACGAGCAGTACTTC
clone size: -; D gene: TRBD1; J gene: TRBJ1-5; V gene: TRBV28; CDR3 protein: CASSSGQAGLVRAQHF; CDR3 DNA: TGTGCCAGCAGTTCGGGACAGGCCGGGTTGGTACGAGCCCAGCATTTT
clone size: -; D gene: TRBD2; J gene: TRBJ2-7; V gene: TRBV3-1/TRBV3-2; CDR3 protein: CASSARGGSYEQYF; CDR3 DNA: TGTGCCAGCAGCGCTCGCGGCGGGAGCTACGAGCAGTACTTC
clone size: -; D gene: -; J gene: TRBJ1-4; V gene: TRBV7-9; CDR3 protein: CASSFREGSEKLFF; CDR3 DNA: TGTGCCAGCAGCTTCAGGGAGGGGAGTGAAAAACTGTTTTTT
clone size: -; D gene: TRBD1; J gene: TRBJ2-3; V gene: TRBV13; CDR3 protein: CASSSLLGTGVTTSTDTQYF; CDR3 DNA: TGTGCCAGCAGCTCTCTTCTCGGGACAGGGGTCACAACGAGTACAGATACGCAGTATTTT
clone size: -; D gene: -; J gene: TRBJ2-1; V gene: TRBV19; CDR3 protein: CASSMYVDFRSYNEQFF; CDR3 DNA: TGTGCCAGTAGCATGTATGTGGACTTTCGGTCCTACAATGAGCAGTTCTTC
clone size: -; D gene: -; J gene: TRBJ2-2; V gene: TRBV4-1; CDR3 protein: CASSQFGSGSENTGELFF; CDR3 DNA: TGCGCCAGCAGCCAATTTGGGTCGGGGTCGGAGAACACCGGGGAGCTGTTTTTT
clone size: -; D gene: TRBD1; J gene: TRBJ1-2; V gene: TRBV4-3; CDR3 protein: CASSQDTGRPGGAEDGYTF; CDR3 DNA: TGCGCCAGCAGCCAAGATACGGGCCGGCCAGGGGGCGCTGAGGACGGCTACACCTTC
clone size: -; D gene: -; J gene: TRBJ2-1; V gene: TRBV11-3; CDR3 protein: CASSLGENEQFF; CDR3 DNA: TGTGCCAGCAGCTTAGGAGAGAATGAGCAGTTCTTC
clone size: -; D gene: -; J gene: TRBJ1-5; V gene: TRBV19; CDR3 protein: CASSISGYVNQPQHF; CDR3 DNA: TGTGCCAGTAGTATATCAGGGTACGTGAATCAGCCCCAGCATTTT
clone size: -; D gene: -; J gene: TRBJ2-3; V gene: TRBV6-5; CDR3 protein: CASSYSDYSTDTQYF; CDR3 DNA: TGTGCCAGCAGTTACAGCGACTATAGCACAGATACGCAGTATTTT
clone size: -; D gene: -; J gene: TRBJ1-3; V gene: TRBV4-1; CDR3 protein: CASSQDMSWRNTIYF; CDR3 DNA: TGCGCCAGCAGCCAAGATATGTCATGGCGAAACACCATATATTTT